The 23 T cell receptor beta chains reported below all come from one sample, sequenced in a study of blood T cell repertoires in COVID-19. The method was immunoSEQ multiplex PCR; TCRdb's version includes in-frame clones alone and lacks a portion of them. The table lists some 180,000 clones, approximately 86% of them singletons. The sample taken for sequencing was peripheral blood. All receptors derive from a woman of 80 years or more with COVID-19, enrolled during active disease.

The CDR3 DNA reads TGCGCCAGCAGCTTGGCCTTCGGGGAGACCCAGTACTTC. This encodes CASSLAFGETQYF. The genes are TRBV5-1 and TRBJ2-5; D ambiguous. Per germline, CDR1 SGHRS and CDR2 YFSETQ. Trimming took 0 bases from V and 5 from J, leaving 8 bases between them. The CDR3 totals 13 residues. Full variable domain (outside the CDR3, taken from reference TRBV5-1 and TRBJ2-5): KAGVTQTPRYLIKTRGQQVTLSCSPISGHRSVSWYQQTPGQGLQFLFEYFSETQRNKGNFPGRFSGRQFSNSRSEMNVSTLELGDSALYLCASSLAFGETQYFGPGTRLLVL.

V usage is TRBV2 and J usage is TRBJ1-2; no definite D call. Germline CDR1 reads SNHLY; CDR2 reads FYNNEI. V dropped 6 bases and J dropped 4 bases, with 15 bases sitting between them. This CDR3 comprises 14 residues. CDR3 sequence (DNA): TGTGCCAGCAGCTTAGCACAACTTAGCTATGGCTACACCTTC. Protein product: CASSLAQLSYGYTF. Combining the CDR3 with reference TRBV2 and TRBJ1-2 gives the whole variable domain EPEVTQTPSHQVTQMGQEVILRCVPISNHLYFYWYRQILGQKVEFLVSFYNNEISEKSEIFDDQFSVERPDGSNFTLKIRSTKLEDSAMYFCASSLAQLSYGYTFGSGTRLTVV.

The chain is built from TRBV7-3 and TRBJ2-1, with 7 bases identical to TRBD2. This CDR3 region has 15 residues. Trimming took 3 bases from V and 4 from J; bases not matched to a gene: 6. Germline V gene sequence: CDR1 SGHTA, CDR2 FQGTGA. This CDR3 is CASSFVAGAYNEQFF. CDR3 DNA sequence: TGTGCCAGCAGCTTCGTAGCGGGCGCGTACAATGAGCAGTTCTTC. The variable domain in full, with the rest retrieved from reference TRBV7-3 and TRBJ2-1, is GAGVSQTPSNKVTEKGKYVELRCDPISGHTALYWYRQSLGQGPEFLIYFQGTGAADDSGLPNDRFFAVRPEGSVSTLKIQRTERGDSAVYLCASSFVAGAYNEQFFGPGTRLTVL.

This chain joins TRBV29-1 and TRBJ1-2, with TRBD1 identical over 7 bases. CDR3 length equals 13 residues. Looked up from germline, CDR1 is SQVTM and CDR2 is ANQGSEA. The V and J ends lost 4 bases and 0 bases, in that order; junction bases with no gene match: 2. The CDR3 protein is CSVVTGSNYGYTF. The CDR3 coding sequence is TGCAGCGTTGTGACAGGGTCTAACTATGGCTACACCTTC.

J is TRBJ2-2 and V is TRBV9, with TRBD1 matching 7 bases. Germline V CDR1 and CDR2: SGDLS, YYNGEE. The ends lost 4 bases at V and 1 base at J; junction bases unmatched: 4. This CDR3 comprises 15 residues. The CDR3 region is CASSLTGMNTGELFF. The CDR3 DNA reads TGTGCCAGCAGCCTGACAGGGATGAACACCGGGGAGCTGTTTTTT.

V usage is TRBV19 and J usage is TRBJ2-6; weak D call: TRBD2 (5 bases). The CDR3 runs to 19 residues. The germline V and J ends were trimmed by 7 bases and 3 bases, with 25 bases remaining between them. Germline assignment: CDR1 LNHDA and CDR2 SQIVND (reference sequence). CDR3 sequence reads: CASTVSRTGWVYGANVLTF. CDR3 DNA: TGTGCCAGTACCGTTTCTCGGACGGGGTGGGTCTATGGGGCCAACGTCCTGACTTTC. Based on the CDR3 plus reference TRBV19 and TRBJ2-6, the full variable domain is DGGITQSPKYLFRKEGQNVTLSCEQNLNHDAMYWYRQDPGQGLRLIYYSQIVNDFQKGDIAEGYSVSREKKESFPLTVTSAQKNPTAFYLCASTVSRTGWVYGANVLTFGAGSRLTVL.

V and J are TRBV19 and TRBJ2-1; the D is unclear. This CDR3 has 11 amino acids. Germline V gives CDR1 LNHDA, CDR2 SQIVND (reference sequence). With 9 bases removed from V and 6 bases from J, the gap between germline ends came to 9 bases. The CDR3 region is CASARFNEQFF. CDR3 in DNA: TGTGCCAGCGCCAGGTTCAATGAGCAGTTCTTC. Based on the CDR3 plus reference TRBV19 and TRBJ2-1, the full variable domain is DGGITQSPKYLFRKEGQNVTLSCEQNLNHDAMYWYRQDPGQGLRLIYYSQIVNDFQKGDIAEGYSVSREKKESFPLTVTSAQKNPTAFYLCASARFNEQFFGPGTRLTVL.

V and J are TRBV12-3 or TRBV12-4 and TRBJ2-5; D is possibly TRBD2 (5 bases). This CDR3 contains 12 residues. V lost 6 bases and J lost 7, with 12 bases in between. This CDR3 reads CASSYTRGTQYF. The CDR3 DNA sequence: TGTGCCAGCAGCTACACACGGGGGACCCAGTACTTC.

The V call is TRBV18, the J call TRBJ2-7; TRBD2 matches at 11 bases. The CDR3 is 15 amino acids. Per germline, CDR1 KGHSH and CDR2 LQKENI. Germline trimming cut 3 bases from V and 0 bases from J; bases unmatched to any gene: 1. The CDR3 sequence is CASSPTSGSSYEQYF. In DNA form, the CDR3 reads TGTGCCAGCTCACCCACTAGCGGGAGCTCCTACGAGCAGTACTTC.

The gene calls are TRBV7-3 and TRBJ2-3, with TRBD2 matching 13 bases. Germline trimming cut 5 bases from V and 4 bases from J; bases unmatched to any gene: 6. Per the germline V gene, CDR1 is SGHTA and CDR2 is FQGTGA. The CDR3 runs to 16 residues. DNA for the CDR3: TGTGCCAGCAGCCAAACTAGCGGGGGGGCCGCAGATACGCAGTATTTT. It is translated as CASSQTSGGAADTQYF.

V is TRBV28 and J is TRBJ2-7; the D is unclear. V was trimmed by 0 bases and J by 0 bases, leaving 6 bases between them. The germline CDR1 and CDR2 sequences are MDHEN and SYDVKM. The CDR3 contains 14 residues. CDR3 sequence (DNA): TGTGCCAGCAGTTTATGGGCTAGCTCCTACGAGCAGTACTTC. Its translation: CASSLWASSYEQYF.

The chain carries TRBV29-1 and TRBJ2-5; tentative D call: TRBD2 (6 bases). The germline gives CDR1 SQVTM, CDR2 ANQGSEA. The length of the CDR3 is 12 residues. CDR3 region: CSAKESGETQYF. The CDR3 DNA reads as TGCAGTGCTAAGGAGAGCGGGGAGACCCAGTACTTC.

The chain combines TRBV7-2 with TRBJ1-2; D unresolved. CDR1 SGHTA and CDR2 FQGNSA come from the germline V gene. This CDR3 spans 14 amino acids. Trimming left V 3 bases short and J 8 bases short, with 16 bases between. CDR3 bases: TGTGCCAGCAGCTTCGCTGGTCGAGGGTGGGGCTACACCTTC. Residues: CASSFAGRGWGYTF.

The rearrangement uses TRBV24-1 and TRBJ2-1; 11 nucleotides line up with TRBD1. CDR3 length equals 13 residues. Germline loops: CDR1 KGHDR, CDR2 SFDVKD. The junction had 7 bases not matched to a gene; V was cut back by 7 bases and J by 12 bases. The chain's CDR3 is CATRKGQGVWQFF. CDR3 nucleotides: TGTGCCACCAGAAAGGGACAGGGGGTATGGCAGTTCTTC.

This clone came up once. The chain has TRBV7-9 and TRBJ2-7, with D perhaps matching TRBD2 (5 bases). The CDR3 covers 14 residues. The germline V gene encodes CDR1 SEHNR and CDR2 FQNEAQ (reference sequence). V lost 5 bases and J lost 4, with 15 bases in between. CDR3 sequence (DNA): TGTGCCAGCAGCCCTAACGGGGAGTGGTACGAGCAGTACTTC. This encodes CASSPNGEWYEQYF.

The table lists this clone with a few counts. This chain joins TRBV5-1 and TRBJ2-1; D may be TRBD2 (6 bases). Germline CDR1 SGHRS, CDR2 YFSETQ. This CDR3 has 11 amino acids. The V end was cut by 4 bases, the J end by 9 bases, with 8 bases between. The CDR3 coding sequence is TGCGCCAGCAGCGCGGAGGGTGAGCAGTTCTTC. This translates into CASSAEGEQFF.

V usage is TRBV5-1 and J usage is TRBJ2-7, with D tentatively TRBD2 (5 bases). Germline V lookup: CDR1 SGHRS, CDR2 YFSETQ. V lost 0 bases to trimming and J lost 6 bases, with 10 bases between them. The length of the CDR3 is 13 residues. CDR3 DNA sequence: TGCGCCAGCAGCTTGGGCGGGTTAAGCGAGCAGTACTTC. It codes for CASSLGGLSEQYF.

This clone was detected a few times. The chain joins TRBV5-4 to TRBJ2-7; possibly TRBD2 for D (6 bases). Trimming shortened V by 0 bases and J by 2 bases, and 12 bases separated the two germline ends. This CDR3 is 15 amino acids long. CDR1 and CDR2 (germline): SGHNT, YYREEE (reference sequence). The CDR3 loop is CASSLAVGGTYEQYF. The CDR3 DNA sequence: TGTGCCAGCAGCTTGGCAGTAGGCGGGACCTACGAGCAGTACTTC. The variable domain in full, with the rest retrieved from reference TRBV5-4 and TRBJ2-7, is ETGVTQSPTHLIKTRGQQVTLRCSSQSGHNTVSWYQQALGQGPQFIFQYYREEENGRGNFPPRFSGLQFPNYSSELNVNALELDDSALYLCASSLAVGGTYEQYFGPGTRLTVT.

The chain joins TRBV5-1 to TRBJ1-2; TRBD1 aligns across 7 bases. Trimming removed 4 bases from V and 8 bases from J; junction bases left unmatched: 8. Germline V gives CDR1 SGHRS, CDR2 YFSETQ. This CDR3 is 13 amino acids long. CDR3 coding DNA: TGCGCCAGCAGCGTAGACAGGGCGGCAGGCTACACCTTC. As protein: CASSVDRAAGYTF.

The V gene is TRBV2, the J gene TRBJ2-7, with 7 bases lining up with TRBD1. V lost 10 bases and J lost 3; bases outside the gene matches: 12. Germline CDR1 reads SNHLY; CDR2 reads FYNNEI. The CDR3 contains 14 residues. As DNA, the CDR3 is TGTGCCACCGACGGTGGTGACAGGGTCTACGAGCAGTACTTC. It encodes CATDGGDRVYEQYF.

This clone was observed a single time. V usage is TRBV6-5 and J usage is TRBJ1-5; D is possibly TRBD1 (6 bases). CDR1 MNHEY and CDR2 SVGAGI come from the germline V gene. V lost 4 bases and J lost 0, with 10 bases in between. The CDR3 consists of 15 residues. CDR3 bases: TGTGCCAGCAGTTCTTGGACAGATAGCAATCAGCCCCAGCATTTT. Protein: CASSSWTDSNQPQHF.

The CDR3 reads CASSNRDPNYGYTF. The CDR3, as DNA: TGTGCCAGCAGTAACAGGGACCCGAACTATGGCTACACCTTC. V usage is TRBV9 and J usage is TRBJ1-2; possible D gene TRBD1, 6 bases. Germline V gene data show CDR1 as SGDLS and CDR2 as YYNGEE. The CDR3 spans 14 residues. Trimming stripped 5 bases from V and 2 bases from J, with 13 bases between. Full variable domain (outside the CDR3, taken from reference TRBV9 and TRBJ1-2): DSGVTQTPKHLITATGQRVTLRCSPRSGDLSVYWYQQSLDQGLQFLIQYYNGEERAKGNILERFSAQQFPDLHSELNLSSLELGDSALYFCASSNRDPNYGYTFGSGTRLTVV.

This clone was seen a single time. The same CDR3 can be traced to other DNA sequences in this sample. The chain couples TRBV7-3 to TRBJ1-6, with 7 bases identical to TRBD1. Looked up from germline, CDR1 is SGHTA and CDR2 is FQGTGA. Trimming at V came to 1 base and at J to 7 bases, leaving 4 bases not matched to a gene. There are 15 residues in the CDR3. The CDR3 DNA follows: TGTGCCAGCAGCTTAATGGGGACAGAGAATTCACCCCTCCACTTT. Its protein is CASSLMGTENSPLHF.